What follows is one T cell receptor (beta chain) and its context. This sample is part of a study of OX40 agonist ivuxolimab in advanced cancers. Libraries were prepared by immunoSEQ multiplex PCR; TCRdb keeps only in-frame clonotypes and omits some of them. The table shows 46,000 or so clones, with about 88% occurring only once. Germline V lookup: CDR1 MDHEN, CDR2 SYDVKM. V shed 3 bases and J shed 3 bases, with 8 bases lying between them. This CDR3 contains 13 residues. This sequence joins TRBV28 and TRBJ1-2, with D unresolved. The TCR sequence derives from an adult with an advanced solid tumor such as melanoma, head and neck, liver or kidney cancer. This material consisted of CD4+ or CD8+ T cells sorted from blood, taken in a trial of the OX40 agonist ivuxolimab. CDR3 loop: CASSFNSYYGYTF. The CDR3 DNA follows: TGTGCCAGCAGTTTTAACAGCTACTATGGCTACACCTTC.